The sequence of this TCR beta chain was determined in a study of blood T cell repertoires in COVID-19. For the study at large: Whether acute or convalescent, the COVID-19 samples came from the United States, Italy and Spain. T cells, B-cell-depleted T cells, or PBMCs supplied cDNA or gDNA.

As handled by the study authors: How many nucleated cells were present was estimated from reference gene primer amplification. This table comes from immunoSEQ multiplex PCR, and its TCRdb copy is limited to in-frame clones, with some not included. That table supplies the V and J calls and clone size; D and trimming were determined from the DNA. The table records 210,000 or so clones, 85% to 90% of them present only once. The V segment lost 7 bases and the J segment 11 bases; nucleotides outside the gene matches: 16. Germline CDR1 is MNHEY and CDR2 is SVGAGI. The CDR3 is made up of 14 amino acids. J is TRBJ1-1 and V is TRBV6-5; 7 bases align to TRBD1. This receptor was identified in a man aged 45 to 65 with acute or convalescent COVID-19. Sequenced input: peripheral blood. Written as DNA, the CDR3 is TGTGCCAGCAACCCAGGACAGGCTCCGCTGCTGGCTTTCTTT. Its translation: CASNPGQAPLLAFF.